This entry concerns a single T cell receptor beta chain. Its antigen is unknown. Investigators spread the genomic DNA of each subset evenly over several immunoSEQ plates. TCRdb's table, derived via immunoSEQ multiplex PCR, lists solely in-frame clones and lacks some. The sample carries over 95,000 clones, around 68% recorded once. The CDR3 runs 11 residues. CDR1 and CDR2 (germline): GTSNPN, SVGIG (reference sequence). This record belongs to a study of shared clonotypes between healthy human individuals. Study conclusions and caveats: Generation of non-shared clonotypes was less probable than generation of clonotypes shared by all four donors. Blood was the only sampled material, and tissue repertoires likely differ.

CCR7-negative CD45RA+ TemRA cells were pooled with CD45RO+ cells for CD8 memory. Sequenced: memory CD8+ T cells sorted from blood. The subset here: CD45RO+ cells pooled with CCR7-negative TemRA cells. V gene TRBV30 combines with J gene TRBJ2-5; tentatively, D is TRBD2 (6 bases). Matching the DNA end better, TRBJ2-7 makes the J call doubtful. The TCR comes from a woman aged 30 to 39 in good health. The CDR3 sequence: CACGRRYEQYF. As DNA, the CDR3 is TGTGCCTGCGGGAGAAGGTACGAGCAGTACTTC.